Reported below is one TCR beta chain. Its binding antigen is unknown. It has no much larger one-base neighbor in the sample; base qualities were not kept. Each collaborating institution followed its own protocols to collect whole blood in K2EDTA tubes. For TCRbeta analysis, collaborators shipped samples as frozen whole blood, isolated PBMCs, or DNA extracted from either of those sample types. The data originate from a study of blood T cell repertoires in COVID-19 (dated by TCRdb to about 2020). In the study overall: The collaborator samples originated in the United States, Italy and Spain and spanned the acute and convalescent phases of COVID-19. The material from the prospective study consisted of cDNA or gDNA derived from T cells, B-cell-depleted T cells, or PBMCs. Subjects who had been exposed to COVID-19, were actively infected with it, or had recovered from it provided the deeply sampled blood TCRbeta repertoires that made up the dataset. The repertoires were made available in a free public database intended to serve as a resource for research on the immune response to SARS-CoV-2. The samples were drawn from two sources: the first 160 participants of the ongoing ImmuneRACE study, and 1,200 or so subjects contributed by 6 global collaborators. The sample metadata nearly always contained a de-identified subject ID, COVID-19 status, age in years and sex. Where HLA class I and class II types were available, the types were taken from metadata supplied by the sample provider, not from assay-based typing.

General findings and caveats noted by the study authors: Clinical and demographic metadata were provided uncurated, with the amount varying by source and participant.

TCRbeta CDR3 regions were amplified from genomic DNA using the immunoSEQ Assay, a bias-controlled multiplex PCR. In the source study's methods: The number of nucleated cells in each sample was estimated by amplification of reference gene primers within the assay. To quantify the absolute abundance of each unique TCRbeta CDR3 rearrangement, sequence reads were collapsed and filtered. For each sample, productive Simpson clonality was calculated as the square root of Simpson's diversity index across productive rearrangements. Not all clones reach the TCRdb copy of this immuneACCESS table, which keeps in-frame sequences only. Checked studies attribute under half of the gap to unresolved V genes and leave the rest unexplained. The D gene and trimming were derived from the DNA, and the V and J assignments and clone size from that table. Within this sample are fewer than 250,000 clones, with roughly 80% of them counted one time only. The ten largest make up approximately 4.8% of the sample.

Sample: peripheral blood. The clonotype originates from a woman between 65 and 79 years old with acute or convalescent COVID-19.

The CDR3 reads as follows: CATSSTGSNQPQHF. The nucleotide sequence reads as follows: TGTGCCACCAGTTCGACAGGGAGCAATCAGCCCCAGCATTTT. The chain was built from TRBV24-1 and TRBJ1-5, with 7 bases matching TRBD1. The V end gives up 6 bases and the J end 1 base, leaving 2 bases in the junction not matched to a gene. The germline V gene supplies CDR1 KGHDR and CDR2 SFDVKD. Reading from cysteine to phenylalanine, the CDR3 counts 14 amino acids. The sequence is cut down to CDR3 DNA, 42 bases in frame from base 1.